One T cell receptor (beta chain) is described in this entry. Participants were aged roughly 18 to 100 years from approximately 25 US areas. Clinical history as reported by participants underpinned cohort assignment. The germline V and J ends were trimmed by 3 bases and 9 bases, with 12 bases remaining between them. The CDR3 is 14 residues long. Germline V lookup: CDR1 LGHNT, CDR2 FRNRAP. Profiling relied on immunoSEQ multiplex PCR, and the TCRdb table lists in-frame clones only, not all of them. Among a few hundred thousand clones, roughly 88% were seen once, and the ten largest hold 2.2%. This specimen belongs to a study of blood T cell repertoires in COVID-19.

The sequence was obtained from a young man who had recovered from COVID-19. The chain combines TRBV12-5 with TRBJ1-6, with D tentatively TRBD1 (6 bases). Sequencing used PBMCs or T cells enriched from blood (not recorded which). The CDR3 loop is CASGLQGRGSPLHF. The CDR3 bases are TGTGCTAGTGGTTTACAGGGACGGGGTTCACCCCTCCACTTT.